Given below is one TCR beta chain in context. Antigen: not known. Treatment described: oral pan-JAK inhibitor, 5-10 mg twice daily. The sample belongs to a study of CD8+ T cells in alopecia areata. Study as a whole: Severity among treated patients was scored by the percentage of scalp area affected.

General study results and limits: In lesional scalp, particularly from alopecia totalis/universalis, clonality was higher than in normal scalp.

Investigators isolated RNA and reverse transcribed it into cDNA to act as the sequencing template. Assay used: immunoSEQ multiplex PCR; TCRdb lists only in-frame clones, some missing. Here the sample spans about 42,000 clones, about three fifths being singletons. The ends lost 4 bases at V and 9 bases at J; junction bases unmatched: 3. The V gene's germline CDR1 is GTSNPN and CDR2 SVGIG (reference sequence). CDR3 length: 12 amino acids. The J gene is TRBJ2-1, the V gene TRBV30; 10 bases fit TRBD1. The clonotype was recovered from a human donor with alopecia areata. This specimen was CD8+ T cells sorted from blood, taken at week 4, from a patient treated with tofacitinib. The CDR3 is CAWTDRGTEQFF. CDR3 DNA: TGTGCCTGGACGGACAGGGGGACTGAGCAGTTCTTC.